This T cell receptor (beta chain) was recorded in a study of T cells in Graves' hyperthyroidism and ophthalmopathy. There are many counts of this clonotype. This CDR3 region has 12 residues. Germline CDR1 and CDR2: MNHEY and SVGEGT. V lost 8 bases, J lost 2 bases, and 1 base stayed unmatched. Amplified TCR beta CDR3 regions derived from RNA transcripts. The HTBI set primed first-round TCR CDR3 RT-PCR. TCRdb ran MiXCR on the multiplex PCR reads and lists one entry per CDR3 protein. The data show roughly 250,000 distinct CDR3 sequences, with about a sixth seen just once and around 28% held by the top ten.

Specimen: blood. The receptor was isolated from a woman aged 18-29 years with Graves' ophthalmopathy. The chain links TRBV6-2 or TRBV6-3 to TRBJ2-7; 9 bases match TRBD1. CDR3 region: CASRDRAYEQYF. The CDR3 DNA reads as TGTGCCAGCCGGGACAGGGCCTACGAGCAGTACTTC.